The 21 T cell receptor beta chains reported below all come from one sample, sequenced in a study of cytomegalovirus exposure and HLA in healthy donors. Measured with immunoSEQ multiplex PCR; TCRdb has only the in-frame clones, and not every one. The repertoire holds roughly 130,000 clones, with roughly 90% as singletons. The sample taken for sequencing was PBMCs. Receptor source: a man in his thirties or forties in good health and CMV-seronegative.

The V call is TRBV28, the J call TRBJ1-1; D is perhaps TRBD1 (6 bases). The CDR3 has 14 residues. Germline V gene data show CDR1 as MDHEN and CDR2 as SYDVKM. Between the trimmed V and J ends, which lost 6 bases and 2 bases, there was a span of 13 bases. The CDR3 here is CASRPGTPNTEAFF. The DNA of the CDR3 is TGTGCCAGCAGACCCGGGACACCAAACACTGAAGCTTTCTTT.

V and J are TRBV4-3 and TRBJ2-7, with D tentatively TRBD2 (6 bases). This CDR3 is 14 amino acids long. The ends were cut back, 4 bases at V and 3 bases at J, with 13 bases in the middle. From germline, CDR1 is LGHNA and CDR2 YSLEER. CDR3 coding DNA: TGCGCCAGCAGCCCACGGCCGGGGGACTACGAGCAGTACTTC. This translates into CASSPRPGDYEQYF.

This sequence joins TRBV7-2 and TRBJ2-1; 7 nucleotides agree with TRBD1. Germline V gives CDR1 SGHTA, CDR2 FQGNSA. CDR3 length: 15 residues. J was trimmed by 4 bases and V by 5 bases; bases with no gene match: 8. CDR3 sequence: CASSTRDSFYNEQFF. DNA of the CDR3: TGTGCCAGCAGCACCCGGGACAGTTTTTACAATGAGCAGTTCTTC.

The chain recombines TRBV11-1 with TRBJ1-2; unclear D gene. V was clipped by 5 bases and J by 5 bases, with 12 bases between them. Per germline, CDR1 SGHAT and CDR2 FQDESV (reference sequence). CDR3 length: 13 residues. As DNA, the CDR3 is TGTGCCAGCAGCCTCGACGGGGATTATGGCTACACCTTC. This translates into CASSLDGDYGYTF.

The chain couples TRBV13 to TRBJ2-7; a weak D match, TRBD1 (5 bases). CDR1 and CDR2 from the germline V gene are PRHDT and FYEKMQ (reference sequence). CDR3 length: 12 residues. Trimming stripped 0 bases from V and 6 bases from J, with 6 bases between. The CDR3, as DNA: TGTGCCAGCAGCTTAGGAGGGGCCGAGCAGTACTTC. Amino acids: CASSLGGAEQYF.

V usage is TRBV2 and J usage is TRBJ2-1; D remains unclear. CDR1 and CDR2 (germline): SNHLY, FYNNEI. The V end was cut by 6 bases, the J end by 0 bases, with 21 bases between. The CDR3 contains 18 residues. The DNA of the CDR3 is TGTGCCAGCAGGGATCGGTATACCGATCGGAGCTCCTACAATGAGCAGTTCTTC. Protein: CASRDRYTDRSSYNEQFF.

The chain couples TRBV27 to TRBJ1-4, with 8 bases aligning to TRBD1. CDR3 length: 14 amino acids. Per germline, CDR1 MNHEY and CDR2 SMNVEV (reference sequence). Trimming took 4 bases from V and 4 from J; bases not matched to a gene: 2. In DNA form, the CDR3 reads TGTGCCAGCAGTTGGACAGGGCATAATGAAAAACTGTTTTTT. Translated: CASSWTGHNEKLFF.

The chain carries TRBV7-9 and TRBJ1-6, with 10 bases that match TRBD1. V dropped 4 bases and J dropped 10; count of bases not matched to a gene: 7. Germline CDR1 SEHNR, CDR2 FQNEAQ (reference sequence). The CDR3 covers 15 residues. Here the CDR3 reads CASSSETGGGSPLHF. Here the CDR3 DNA reads TGTGCCAGCAGCTCCGAGACAGGGGGCGGCTCACCCCTCCACTTT.

As DNA, the CDR3 is TGTGCCATAGGACAGCGGGGGTTCACTGAAGCTTTCTTT. Translated: CAIGQRGFTEAFF. The chain joins TRBV10-3 to TRBJ1-1, with a weak D call TRBD1 (6 bases). This CDR3 is built from 13 residues. The V and J ends lost 9 bases and 4 bases respectively, with 15 bases between them. Germline CDR1 reads ENHRY; CDR2 reads SYGVKD.

This chain connects TRBV28 to TRBJ1-1; D call uncertain. The CDR3 runs 14 residues. The V and J ends lost 2 bases and 4 bases respectively, with 11 bases between them. The germline CDR1 and CDR2 sequences are MDHEN and SYDVKM. The CDR3 reads CASSLISGATEAFF. In nucleotides, the CDR3 is TGTGCCAGCAGTTTAATCTCGGGAGCCACTGAAGCTTTCTTT.

The V and J genes are TRBV21-1 and TRBJ1-5. TRBV21-1 counts as a pseudogene. This CDR3 is 18 amino acids long. CDR3 sequence (DNA): TGTGCCAGCAGGCCAATTGGGCGGGGGGGTTGTCGCAATCAGCCCCAGCATTTT. Protein sequence: CASRPIGRGGCRNQPQHF.

V and J are TRBV27 and TRBJ1-4, with 8 bases identical to TRBD1. The CDR3 loop spans 16 amino acids. The junction had 9 bases not matched to a gene; V was cut back by 4 bases and J by 5 bases. Germline V gene sequence: CDR1 MNHEY, CDR2 SMNVEV (reference sequence). The CDR3, as DNA: TGTGCCAGCAGTTCCTCGACAGGGGTCCGGAATGAAAAACTGTTTTTT. This gives the protein CASSSSTGVRNEKLFF.

The chain uses TRBV6-1 and TRBJ1-2, with 8 bases that match TRBD1. V lost 3 bases, J lost 3 bases, and 0 bases stayed unmatched. Per the germline V gene, CDR1 is MNHNS and CDR2 is SASEGT. The CDR3 covers 13 residues. CDR3 bases: TGTGCCAGCAGTGAGGACAGGGACTATGGCTACACCTTC. This codes for CASSEDRDYGYTF.

This clone has a single count. The chain links TRBV6-5 to TRBJ1-1; TRBD1 might be the D (6 bases). CDR1 MNHEY and CDR2 SVGAGI come from the germline V gene. V was shortened by 3 bases and J by 4 bases, with 15 bases between the two germline ends. The CDR3 runs 15 residues. This chain's CDR3 is CASSYGNRAGTEAFF. DNA for the CDR3: TGTGCCAGCAGTTATGGAAACAGGGCGGGCACTGAAGCTTTCTTT.

The chain recombines TRBV19 with TRBJ1-3; 8 nucleotides align to TRBD1. CDR1 and CDR2 (germline): LNHDA, SQIVND (reference sequence). Losses at the gene ends were 3 bases for V and 4 bases for J; bases not matched to a gene: 5. The CDR3 is 15 amino acids. CDR3 in amino acids: CASSIPDRVGNTIYF. DNA of the CDR3: TGTGCCAGTAGTATCCCGGACAGGGTGGGAAACACCATATATTTT.

J is TRBJ2-1 and V is TRBV6-4, with TRBD2 as a possible D gene (7 bases). Between the trimmed V and J ends, which lost 0 bases and 6 bases, there was a span of 15 bases. The CDR3 length is 16 residues. Germline lookup yields CDR1 MRHNA and CDR2 SNTAGT. CDR3 nucleotide sequence: TGTGCCAGCAGTGACTCGAACAGGGAGGGAGGCAATGAGCAGTTCTTC. Translation: CASSDSNREGGNEQFF.

The chain links TRBV7-8 to TRBJ1-2; perhaps TRBD1 as D (6 bases). This CDR3 spans 15 amino acids. CDR1 SGHVS and CDR2 FQNEAQ come from the germline V gene. V lost 1 base and J lost 4, with 13 bases in between. CDR3 loop: CASSLGPGVLYGYTF. The CDR3 DNA sequence: TGTGCCAGCAGCTTAGGCCCAGGGGTCCTCTATGGCTACACCTTC.

The DNA for the CDR3 is TGTGCCAGCAGCCAGGGATACGATCAGCCCCAGCATTTT. This encodes CASSQGYDQPQHF. The rearrangement uses TRBV6-1 and TRBJ1-5; the D gene is possibly TRBD1 (5 bases). Trimming removed 6 bases from V and 5 bases from J, with 11 bases in between. This CDR3 has 13 amino acids. Germline V gene lookup returns CDR1 MNHNS and CDR2 SASEGT.

The chain uses TRBV18 and TRBJ1-1; D is unresolved. The CDR3 covers 12 residues. With 3 bases removed from V and 11 bases from J, the gap between germline ends came to 13 bases. Germline V CDR1 and CDR2: KGHSH, LQKENI. The CDR3 DNA sequence: TGTGCCAGCTCACCTTTCATCGGGGAGGCTTTCTTT. This encodes CASSPFIGEAFF.

The rearrangement links TRBV6-6 to TRBJ2-7, with D perhaps matching TRBD1 (5 bases). V lost 4 bases, J lost 3 bases, and 10 bases lay in between. Germline CDR1 MNHNY, CDR2 SVGAGI (reference sequence). There are 13 residues in the CDR3. The CDR3 nucleotides read TGTGCCAGCAGTTCGGACCAGGGCTACGAGCAGTACTTC. Translation: CASSSDQGYEQYF.

The chain carries TRBV27 and TRBJ2-5, with D uncertain. The CDR3 has 13 amino acids. From germline, CDR1 is MNHEY and CDR2 SMNVEV (reference sequence). Trimming took 2 bases from V and 4 from J, leaving 8 bases between them. The CDR3 sequence is CASSLGPGETQYF. CDR3 sequence (DNA): TGTGCCAGCAGTTTAGGGCCCGGAGAGACCCAGTACTTC.